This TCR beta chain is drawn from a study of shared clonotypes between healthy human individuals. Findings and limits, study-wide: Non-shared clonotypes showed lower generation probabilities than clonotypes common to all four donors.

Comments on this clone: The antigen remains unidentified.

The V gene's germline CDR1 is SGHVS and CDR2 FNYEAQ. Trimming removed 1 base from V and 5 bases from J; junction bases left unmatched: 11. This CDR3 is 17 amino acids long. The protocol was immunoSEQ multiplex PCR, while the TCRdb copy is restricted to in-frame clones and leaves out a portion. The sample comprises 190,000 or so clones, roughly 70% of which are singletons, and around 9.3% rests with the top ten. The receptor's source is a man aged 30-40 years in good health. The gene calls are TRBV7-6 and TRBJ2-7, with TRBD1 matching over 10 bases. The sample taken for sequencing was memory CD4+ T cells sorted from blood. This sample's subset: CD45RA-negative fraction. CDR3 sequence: CASSLGQGANSLHEQYF. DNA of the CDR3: TGTGCCAGCAGCTTAGGACAGGGGGCAAACTCGTTGCACGAGCAGTACTTC.